This TCR beta chain derives from a study of blood T cells in healthy people across ages. Findings and caveats of the study: The recorded TCR beta diversity per million T cells decreased in a roughly linear manner with age.

V lost 5 bases to trimming and J lost 0 bases, with 5 bases between them. CDR1 and CDR2 (germline): DFQATT, SNEGSKA (reference sequence). This CDR3 spans 11 amino acids. The draw of peripheral blood yielded ten milliliters from each donor. Total RNA amounts of at least 5.5 micrograms were extracted per sample. With a J-beta primer mix and a sample-barcoded 5' primer, a second PCR ran about 7 to 12 cycles. TCRdb processed the 5' RACE reads anew with MiXCR; each CDR3 protein has one entry. The table records about 640,000 distinct CDR3 sequences, 58% of them present only once. This clonotype was observed many times. Its antigen is not known.

The genes are TRBV20-1 and TRBJ2-7; no definite D call. The receptor was derived from a man aged 60 to 75 in good health. Source material: blood. For the CDR3, the DNA is TGCAGTGCTGTACTCTCCTACGAGCAGTACTTC. This translates into CSAVLSYEQYF.